This T cell receptor (beta chain) came from a study of response to subunit inactivated influenza vaccine (dated by TCRdb to the late 2010s). The study in broad terms: To follow how T cells responded to a trivalent subunit inactivated influenza vaccine, the researchers relied on deep quantitative profiling of the T cell receptor repertoire.

Beyond this particular receptor, the publication reports: It was suggested by the authors that each seasonal influenza vaccination may recruit only a limited number of new T cells.

Libraries were built with RT-PCR. Sequenced using an Illumina HiSeq 2500. Using fastp trimming at Q25 and MiXCR clonotype assembly, TCRdb reanalyzed the public sequencing data and kept in-frame beta chains. Every entry covers one CDR3 protein and lists the most common genes and DNA from its rows. In all, the sample holds 500,000 or so distinct CDR3 sequences, and 16% of those were seen once. 3% to 3.5% of the sample rests with the top ten. There are 15 amino acids in the CDR3, from cysteine to phenylalanine inclusive. Only the CDR3 DNA is retained, 45 bases long and in frame from the first base. From the germline V gene, CDR1 is SGHAT and CDR2 is FQNNGV. V lost 1 base and J lost 5 bases, and the count of bases not matched to a germline gene is 4. This clonotype was detected only a few times. The antigen this receptor binds is unknown. No base quality information exists; no much larger clone differs at one position.

This sequence uses TRBV11-2 and TRBJ2-1; 8 bases in the middle match TRBD2. The material was CD4+ T cells sorted from PBMCs, obtained less than 30 months after vaccination. The source is a man between 45 and 75 years old who received an inactivated influenza vaccine. Donor details come from another sample of the same person, matched by shared clones. This receptor carries the CDR3 CASSLVGGANNEQFF. The nucleotide sequence reads TGTGCCAGCAGCTTAGTCGGGGGGGCCAACAATGAGCAGTTCTTC.